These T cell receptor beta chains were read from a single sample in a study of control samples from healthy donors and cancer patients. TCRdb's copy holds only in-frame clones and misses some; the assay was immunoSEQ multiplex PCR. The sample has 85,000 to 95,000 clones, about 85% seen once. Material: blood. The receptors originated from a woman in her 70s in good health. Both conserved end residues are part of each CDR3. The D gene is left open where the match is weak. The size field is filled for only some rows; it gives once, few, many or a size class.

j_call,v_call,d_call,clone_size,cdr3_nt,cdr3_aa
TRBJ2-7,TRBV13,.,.,TGTGCCAGCAGCTTACTTAGGAACCTGACCTACGAGCAGTACTTC,CASSLLRNLTYEQYF
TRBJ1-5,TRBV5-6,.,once,TGTGCCAGCAGCTTGCAGGGTAGCAATCAGCCCCAGCATTTT,CASSLQGSNQPQHF
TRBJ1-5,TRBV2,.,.,TGTGCCAGCAGTGAGGTTATTAGCAATCAGCCCCAGCATTTT,CASSEVISNQPQHF
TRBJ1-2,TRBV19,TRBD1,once,TGTGCCAGTACCACAGACAGGGTCGGAGGCTACACCTTC,CASTTDRVGGYTF
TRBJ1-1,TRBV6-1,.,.,TGTGCCAGCAGTGAAGCGAACGCGGGGGTTAGGAACACTGAAGCTTTCTTT,CASSEANAGVRNTEAFF
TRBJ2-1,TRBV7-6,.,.,TGTGCCAGCAGCTTAGGAGGTGGAGCGGGACAAGAGCAGTTCTTC,CASSLGGGAGQEQFF
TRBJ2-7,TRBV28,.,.,TGTGCCAGCAGTTTAATAATGGGACTCTCCCCACCCGAGCAGTACTTC,CASSLIMGLSPPEQYF
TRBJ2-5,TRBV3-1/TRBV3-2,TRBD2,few,TGTGCCAGCAGCCGAGGGCTGGGGGGGGAAGAGACCCAGTACTTC,CASSRGLGGEETQYF
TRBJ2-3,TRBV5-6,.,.,TGTGCCAGCAGCTTCCAGGTCACAGATACGCAGTATTTT,CASSFQVTDTQYF
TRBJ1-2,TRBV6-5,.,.,TGTGCCAGCAGCCTCAGACAGGACAATGGCTACACCTTC,CASSLRQDNGYTF
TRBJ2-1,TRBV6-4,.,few,TGTGCCAGCAGTCAAGATCGGTATGGTGAGCAGTTCTTC,CASSQDRYGEQFF
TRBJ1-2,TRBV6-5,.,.,TGTGCCAGCAGTCAGGAGGGGTACCGTGGCTACACCTTC,CASSQEGYRGYTF
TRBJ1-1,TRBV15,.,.,TGTGCCACCAGCAGAGAAAGGAAAGGGGTGTTGGCTTTCTTT,CATSRERKGVLAFF
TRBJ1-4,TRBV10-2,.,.,TGCGCCAGCAGTGAAGTCCTCGGGGGTTGGGAAAAACTGTTTTTT,CASSEVLGGWEKLFF
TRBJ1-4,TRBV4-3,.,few,TGCGCCAGCAGCCAAGATCTGGCAGGGGATCACACTAATGAAAAACTGTTTTTT,CASSQDLAGDHTNEKLFF
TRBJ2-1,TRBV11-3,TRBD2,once,TGTGCCAGCAGCTTAACTAGCGGGAGGGCCGGATCCTACAATGAGCAGTTCTTC,CASSLTSGRAGSYNEQFF
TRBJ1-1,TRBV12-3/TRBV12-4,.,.,TGTGCCAGCAGTTTAGGGTTGAGCACTGAAGCTTTCTTT,CASSLGLSTEAFF
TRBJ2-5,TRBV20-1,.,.,TGCAGTGCTAGCGGGGGAGAGACCCAGTACTTC,CSASGGETQYF
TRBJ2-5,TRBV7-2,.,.,TGTGCCAGCAGCTTATCGACTAGTGGGGGGCAAGAGACCCAGTACTTC,CASSLSTSGGQETQYF
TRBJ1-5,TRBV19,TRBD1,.,TGTGCCAGTAGTATTCGCGGGACAGCTACCTCTGAAGGCAATCAGCCCCAGCATTTT,CASSIRGTATSEGNQPQHF
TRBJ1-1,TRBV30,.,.,TGTGCCTGGACCCCAGGCAGGGTCAACACTGAAGCTTTCTTT,CAWTPGRVNTEAFF
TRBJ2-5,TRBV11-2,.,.,TGTGCCAGCAGCTTAAGGGGTGGTTGGGAGACCCAGTACTTC,CASSLRGGWETQYF
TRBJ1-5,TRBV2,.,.,TGTGCCAGCAGTGAATGGCAGGGGAACAATCAGCCCCAGCATTTT,CASSEWQGNNQPQHF
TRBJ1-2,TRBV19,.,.,TGTGCCAGTAGTATGGAGGGCCTACCCAACTATGGCTACACCTTC,CASSMEGLPNYGYTF
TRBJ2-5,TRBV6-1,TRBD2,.,TGTGCCAGCAGTGAAGAAATAGCGGGGCGGGAGACCCAGTACTTC,CASSEEIAGRETQYF